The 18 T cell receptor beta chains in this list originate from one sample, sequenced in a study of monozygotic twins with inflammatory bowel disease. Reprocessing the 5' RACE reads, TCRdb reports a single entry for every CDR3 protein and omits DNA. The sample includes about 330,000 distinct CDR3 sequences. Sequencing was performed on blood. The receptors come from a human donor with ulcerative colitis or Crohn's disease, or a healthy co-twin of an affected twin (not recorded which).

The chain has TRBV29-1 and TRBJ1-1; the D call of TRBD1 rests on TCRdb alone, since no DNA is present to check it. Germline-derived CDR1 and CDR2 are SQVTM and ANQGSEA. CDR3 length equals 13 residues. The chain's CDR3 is CSVRRTVGTEAFF.

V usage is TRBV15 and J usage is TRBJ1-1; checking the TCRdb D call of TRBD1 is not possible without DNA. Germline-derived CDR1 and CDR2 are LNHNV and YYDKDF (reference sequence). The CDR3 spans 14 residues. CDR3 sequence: CATSRRGAATEAFF.

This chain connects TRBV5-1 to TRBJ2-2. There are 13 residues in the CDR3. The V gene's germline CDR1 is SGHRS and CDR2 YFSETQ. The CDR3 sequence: CASSLNEVGELFF.

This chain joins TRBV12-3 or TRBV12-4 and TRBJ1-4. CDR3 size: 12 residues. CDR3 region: CASQRGLGKLFF.

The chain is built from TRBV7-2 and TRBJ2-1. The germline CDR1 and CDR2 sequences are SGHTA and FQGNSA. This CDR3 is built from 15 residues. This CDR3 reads CASSLHREPYNEQFF. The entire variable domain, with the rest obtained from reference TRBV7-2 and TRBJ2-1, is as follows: GAGVSQSPSNKVTEKGKDVELRCDPISGHTALYWYRQSLGQGLEFLIYFQGNSAPDKSGLPSDRFSAERTGGSVSTLTIQRTQQEDSAVYLCASSLHREPYNEQFFGPGTRLTVL.

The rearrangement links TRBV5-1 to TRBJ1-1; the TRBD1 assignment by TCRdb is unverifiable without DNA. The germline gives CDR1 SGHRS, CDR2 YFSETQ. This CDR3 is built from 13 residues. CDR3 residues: CASGRGENTEAFF. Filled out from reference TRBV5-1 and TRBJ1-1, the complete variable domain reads KAGVTQTPRYLIKTRGQQVTLSCSPISGHRSVSWYQQTPGQGLQFLFEYFSETQRNKGNFPGRFSGRQFSNSRSEMNVSTLELGDSALYLCASGRGENTEAFFGQGTRLTVV.

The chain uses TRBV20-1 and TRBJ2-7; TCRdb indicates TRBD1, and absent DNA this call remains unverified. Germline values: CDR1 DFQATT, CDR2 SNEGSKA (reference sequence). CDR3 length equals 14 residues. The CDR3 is CSARDWGRTDEQYF.

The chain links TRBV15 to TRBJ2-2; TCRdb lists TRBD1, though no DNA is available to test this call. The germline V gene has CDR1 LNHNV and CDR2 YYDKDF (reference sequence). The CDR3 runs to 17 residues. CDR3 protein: CATSSYFGTGVNGELFF.

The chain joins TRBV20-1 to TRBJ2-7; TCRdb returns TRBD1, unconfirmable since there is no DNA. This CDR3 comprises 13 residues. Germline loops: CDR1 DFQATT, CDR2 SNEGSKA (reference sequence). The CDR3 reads CSTPPGPEYEQYF.

This CDR3 reads CASSLSSSRSTDTQYF. The chain couples TRBV7-9 to TRBJ2-3. The CDR3 spans 16 residues. CDR1 is SEHNR, CDR2 FQNEAQ, per germline (reference sequence).

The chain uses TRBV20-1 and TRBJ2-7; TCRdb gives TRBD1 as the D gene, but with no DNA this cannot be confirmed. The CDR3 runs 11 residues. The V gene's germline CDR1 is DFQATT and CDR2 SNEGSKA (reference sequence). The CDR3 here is CSLQGGSEQYF.

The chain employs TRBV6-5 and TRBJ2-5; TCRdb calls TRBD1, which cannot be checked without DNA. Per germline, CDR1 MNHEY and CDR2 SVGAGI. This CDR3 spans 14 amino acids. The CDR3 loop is CASSYSRQGGTQYF.

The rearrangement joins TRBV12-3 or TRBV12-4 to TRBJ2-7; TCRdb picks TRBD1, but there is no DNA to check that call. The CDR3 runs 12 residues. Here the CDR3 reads CASSLGADRQYF.

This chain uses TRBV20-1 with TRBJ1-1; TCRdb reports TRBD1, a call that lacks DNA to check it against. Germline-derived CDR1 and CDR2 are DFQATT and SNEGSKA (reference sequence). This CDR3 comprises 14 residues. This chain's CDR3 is CSVRGDRVGTEAFF.

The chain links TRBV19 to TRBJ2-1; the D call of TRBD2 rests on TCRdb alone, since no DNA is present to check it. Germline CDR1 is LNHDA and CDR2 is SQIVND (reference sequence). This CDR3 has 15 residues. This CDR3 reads CASSIGSGGYNEQFF.

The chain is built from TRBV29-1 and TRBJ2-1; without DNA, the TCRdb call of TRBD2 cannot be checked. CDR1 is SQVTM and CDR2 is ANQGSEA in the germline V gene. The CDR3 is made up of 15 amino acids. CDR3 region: CSVESDLPPHNEQFF.

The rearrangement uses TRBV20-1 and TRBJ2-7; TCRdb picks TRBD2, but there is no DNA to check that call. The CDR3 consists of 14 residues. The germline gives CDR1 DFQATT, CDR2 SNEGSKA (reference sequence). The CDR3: CSARGGGVDYEQYF.

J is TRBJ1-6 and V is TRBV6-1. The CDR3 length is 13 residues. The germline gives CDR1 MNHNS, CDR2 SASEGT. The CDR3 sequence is CASTDLRSSPLHF.